The entry below describes one T cell receptor beta chain. In the study's own analysis: Amplifying reference gene primers gave estimates of nucleated cell counts. Measured with immunoSEQ multiplex PCR; TCRdb has only the in-frame clones, and not every one. V, J and clone size are taken as reported in that table, and D and trimming were inferred from the DNA itself. The profile shows under 150,000 clones, approximately 87% of them singletons. These data belong to a study of blood T cell repertoires in COVID-19. Study at large: The study drew acute and convalescent COVID-19 samples from the United States, Italy and Spain. Sources were T cells, B-cell-depleted T cells, or PBMCs; the material itself was cDNA or gDNA.

The CDR3 totals 13 residues. The germline gives CDR1 MNHEY, CDR2 SMNVEV (reference sequence). Trimming removed 6 bases from V and 5 bases from J, with 14 bases in between. This chain links TRBV27 with TRBJ2-7, with D perhaps TRBD2 (7 bases). Specimen: peripheral blood. The origin of this receptor is a man aged 25-45 years with acute or convalescent COVID-19. As DNA, the CDR3 is TGTGCCAGCAGCGGGGGGCTGGCACACGAGCAGTACTTC. Its translation: CASSGGLAHEQYF.